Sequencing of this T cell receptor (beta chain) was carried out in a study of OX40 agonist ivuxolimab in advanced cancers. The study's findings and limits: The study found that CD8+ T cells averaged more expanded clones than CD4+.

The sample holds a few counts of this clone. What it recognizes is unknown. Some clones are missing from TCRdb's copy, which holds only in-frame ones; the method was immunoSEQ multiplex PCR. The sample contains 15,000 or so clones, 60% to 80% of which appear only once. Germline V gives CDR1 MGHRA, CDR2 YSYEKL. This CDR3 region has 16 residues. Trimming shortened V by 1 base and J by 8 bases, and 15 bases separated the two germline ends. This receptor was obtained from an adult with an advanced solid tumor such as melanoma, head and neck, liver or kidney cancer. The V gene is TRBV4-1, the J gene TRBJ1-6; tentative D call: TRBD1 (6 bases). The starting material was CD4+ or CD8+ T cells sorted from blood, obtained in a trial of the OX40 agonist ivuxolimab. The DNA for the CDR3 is TGCGCCAGCAGCCAAGGTACAGGGAACTTTTATTCACCCCTCCACTTT. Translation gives CASSQGTGNFYSPLHF.